These 14 T cell receptor beta chains came from one sample sequenced in a study of Ad26.COV2.S vaccination and SARS-CoV-2 variants (dated by TCRdb to the early 2020s). What the treatment or condition label conveys for this sample: some 20 received Ad26.COV2.S at low or high dose, single or two shots; about five received placebo; per-sample allocation not given. Repertoires of vaccine and placebo recipients were sequenced from samples taken on day 63 after the first injection. Library method: the immunoSEQ multiplex PCR assay. TCRdb's version of the immuneACCESS table is confined to in-frame rearrangements and falls short of the full clone set. An unresolved V gene accounts for under half of the shortfall where checked; the remainder is of unknown origin. This sample lists about 400,000 clones; 83% were detected once. The ten largest clonotypes hold approximately 7% of the sample. Sequenced here: peripheral blood, sampled in a trial of Ad26.COV2.S vaccine versus placebo. Every receptor here comes from a person between 18 and 65 years old who received the Ad26.COV2.S COVID-19 vaccine or a placebo.

The chain couples TRBV7-3 to TRBJ2-7; 14 bases map to TRBD2. J lost 7 bases, V lost 3 bases, and 5 bases had no gene match. The germline CDR1 and CDR2 sequences are SGHTA and FQGTGA. The CDR3 length is 15 residues. The CDR3 protein is CASSLTSGRAGEQYF. CDR3 coding DNA: TGTGCCAGCAGCTTGACTAGCGGGAGGGCTGGAGAGCAGTACTTC.

The rearrangement joins TRBV9 to TRBJ1-4; 8 bases are a match to TRBD1. This CDR3 comprises 14 residues. From germline, CDR1 is SGDLS and CDR2 YYNGEE. Trimming cost V 4 bases and J 8 bases; bases outside gene matches: 7. The CDR3 region has the DNA TGTGCCAGCAGCCGACAGGGGAGGTTGGAAAAACTGTTTTTT. Amino acids: CASSRQGRLEKLFF.

This chain joins TRBV19 and TRBJ1-5; maybe TRBD1 (5 bases). The CDR3 covers 13 residues. Germline V gene sequence: CDR1 LNHDA, CDR2 SQIVND (reference sequence). V was trimmed by 3 bases and J by 5 bases, leaving 8 bases between them. This chain's CDR3 is CASSMVGDQPQHF. CDR3 bases: TGTGCCAGTAGTATGGTGGGGGATCAGCCCCAGCATTTT.

V usage is TRBV19 and J usage is TRBJ1-4, with D possibly TRBD1 on 5 matching bases. Germline V gene data show CDR1 as LNHDA and CDR2 as SQIVND (reference sequence). Trimming shortened V by 4 bases and J by 2 bases, and 8 bases separated the two germline ends. CDR3 length: 14 residues. The CDR3 protein is CASSTRGTNEKLFF. For the CDR3, the DNA is TGTGCCAGTAGTACCCGGGGGACTAATGAAAAACTGTTTTTT.

Remarks on this clone: The same CDR3 is also encoded by other DNA sequences in this sample. The V and J genes are TRBV6-2 or TRBV6-3 and TRBJ2-3; the D gene is possibly TRBD2 (5 bases). This CDR3 has 17 residues. With 2 bases removed from V and 0 bases from J, the gap between germline ends came to 15 bases. Germline V gene data show CDR1 as MNHEY and CDR2 as SVGEGT. The CDR3, as DNA: TGTGCCAGCAGTTACCCCACCTCGGGGAGAAGCACAGATACGCAGTATTTT. Translating it yields CASSYPTSGRSTDTQYF.

V and J are TRBV6-5 and TRBJ2-3, with 11 bases that match TRBD2. The CDR3 loop spans 15 amino acids. The ends lost 6 bases at V and 4 bases at J; junction bases unmatched: 6. Germline values: CDR1 MNHEY, CDR2 SVGAGI. CDR3 loop: CASSLAGGWSDTQYF. CDR3 DNA sequence: TGTGCCAGCAGCCTAGCGGGGGGCTGGTCAGATACGCAGTATTTT.

This clone was counted between two and nine times. The chain is built from TRBV9 and TRBJ2-2; maybe TRBD2 (6 bases). V lost 4 bases to trimming and J lost 1 base, with 11 bases between them. CDR3 length equals 15 residues. Germline V gives CDR1 SGDLS, CDR2 YYNGEE. The CDR3 nucleotides are TGTGCCAGCAGCCCCTACGGGGGGAACACCGGGGAGCTGTTTTTT. Translating gives CASSPYGGNTGELFF.

This sequence joins TRBV4-1 and TRBJ2-1; 10 nucleotides line up with TRBD2. This CDR3 spans 15 amino acids. CDR1 and CDR2 (germline): MGHRA, YSYEKL. The J segment lost 7 bases and the V segment lost 3 bases, leaving 6 bases of the junction unmatched. This CDR3 is CASSHLSGGVNEQFF. In DNA, the CDR3 is TGCGCCAGCAGCCATTTGAGCGGGGGGGTAAATGAGCAGTTCTTC.

The V call is TRBV6-1, the J call TRBJ2-7, with D uncertain. The CDR3 extends over 15 amino acids. Trimming removed 6 bases at V and 7 bases at J, with 22 bases between. Germline V gives CDR1 MNHNS, CDR2 SASEGT. The CDR3 region is CASSSVIGSFEEQYF. Written as DNA, the CDR3 is TGTGCCAGCAGCTCGGTAATAGGCAGTTTCGAGGAGCAGTACTTC.

The chain carries TRBV5-1 and TRBJ1-1, with TRBD1 as a possible D gene (5 bases). The V end lost 0 bases, the J end lost 10 bases, and 13 bases lay between the germline ends. CDR1 is SGHRS and CDR2 is YFSETQ in the germline V gene. The CDR3 length is 13 residues. CDR3 protein: CASSLGGNMRAFF. Here the CDR3 DNA reads TGCGCCAGCAGCTTGGGGGGGAACATGAGAGCTTTCTTT.

The genes are TRBV4-1 and TRBJ2-1; 11 bases are shared with TRBD2. CDR1 and CDR2 from the germline V gene are MGHRA and YSYEKL. V shed 1 base and J 6 bases; nucleotides not matched to a gene: 8. The CDR3 length is 17 residues. This CDR3 reads CASSQGRLAGGPNEQFF. DNA for the CDR3: TGCGCCAGCAGCCAAGGCAGATTAGCGGGGGGGCCCAATGAGCAGTTCTTC.

The table lists this clone with a count of one. As DNA, the CDR3 is TGCGCCAGCAGCCAAGCGAGGGGGCAGCCCCAGCATTTT. Amino acid sequence: CASSQARGQPQHF. V usage is TRBV4-1 and J usage is TRBJ1-5; possibly TRBD1 for D (6 bases). CDR3 length equals 13 residues. V was shortened by 1 base and J by 7 bases, with 8 bases between the two germline ends. Germline V gene lookup returns CDR1 MGHRA and CDR2 YSYEKL.

The chain joins TRBV6-5 to TRBJ2-1, with D unresolved. This CDR3 is built from 16 residues. Trimming took 2 bases from V and 0 from J, leaving 11 bases between them. Germline CDR1 MNHEY, CDR2 SVGAGI. DNA for the CDR3: TGTGCCAGCAGTTACGGTTGGGGTAGCTCCTACAATGAGCAGTTCTTC. Its protein product is CASSYGWGSSYNEQFF.

This chain joins TRBV19 and TRBJ2-1; D is possibly TRBD1 (5 bases). The germline gives CDR1 LNHDA, CDR2 SQIVND (reference sequence). Trimming pared 5 bases from V and 9 bases from J, leaving 17 bases between. CDR3 length equals 14 residues. This CDR3 reads CASSPHHTGSEQFF. CDR3 sequence (DNA): TGTGCCAGTAGTCCCCACCACACAGGATCTGAGCAGTTCTTC.